Below, 30 T cell receptor beta chains from the same sample are listed, as sequenced in a study of cytomegalovirus exposure and HLA in healthy donors. Assay used: immunoSEQ multiplex PCR; TCRdb lists only in-frame clones, some missing. The profile shows approximately 160,000 clones, around 81% of them singletons. Sequences were obtained from PBMCs. The receptor set was obtained from a man aged 30 to 45 in good health and CMV-seropositive.

The chain couples TRBV19 to TRBJ1-6, with 8 bases identical to TRBD1. From germline, CDR1 is LNHDA and CDR2 SQIVND (reference sequence). V was pared by 4 bases and J by 7 bases, with 3 bases of the junction left unmatched. CDR3 length: 14 residues. The CDR3 DNA is TGTGCCAGTAGTACCTGGACAGGGAATTCACCCCTCCACTTT. Its translation is CASSTWTGNSPLHF.

This chain links TRBV7-6 with TRBJ1-6; D is possibly TRBD1 (5 bases). The germline V gene has CDR1 SGHVS and CDR2 FNYEAQ. The CDR3 totals 15 residues. V was shortened by 1 base and J by 13 bases, with 17 bases between the two germline ends. CDR3 protein: CASSLGTLDIYPLHF. Written as DNA, the CDR3 is TGTGCCAGCAGCTTAGGGACACTGGATATTTATCCCCTCCACTTT.

The chain carries TRBV19 and TRBJ2-7; 9 nucleotides agree with TRBD1. Germline assignment: CDR1 LNHDA and CDR2 SQIVND (reference sequence). The V gene end was trimmed by 4 bases and the J gene end by 5 bases; junction bases not matched to a gene: 12. The CDR3 runs to 16 residues. CDR3 sequence: CASSRYPRTGADEQYF. The CDR3 DNA sequence: TGTGCCAGTAGTAGATATCCTAGGACAGGGGCCGACGAGCAGTACTTC.

The rearrangement links TRBV5-1 to TRBJ2-7; D perhaps matches TRBD2 (6 bases). Trimming pared 6 bases from V and 6 bases from J, leaving 10 bases between. Germline assignment: CDR1 SGHRS and CDR2 YFSETQ. This CDR3 spans 11 amino acids. The CDR3 bases are TGCGCCAGCACTCACGGGGGCGAGCAGTACTTC. This gives the protein CASTHGGEQYF.

The chain combines TRBV27 with TRBJ2-7; no reliable D call. The CDR3 contains 13 residues. Per germline, CDR1 MNHEY and CDR2 SMNVEV (reference sequence). V lost 4 bases, J lost 6 bases, and 13 bases lay in between. The CDR3 sequence: CASSSWVEREQYF. CDR3 bases: TGTGCCAGCAGTTCGTGGGTGGAGCGCGAGCAGTACTTC.

This chain connects TRBV10-3 to TRBJ2-7, with a weak D call TRBD1 (6 bases). Per germline, CDR1 ENHRY and CDR2 SYGVKD. CDR3 length equals 13 residues. V lost 8 bases, J lost 5 bases, and 16 bases lay in between. The CDR3 coding sequence is TGTGCCATCGGCAAAGGGACAACGGACGAGCAGTACTTC. Translating it yields CAIGKGTTDEQYF.

CDR3 loop: CASSQEWQGAGSNEKLFF. The CDR3 DNA sequence: TGCGCCAGCAGCCAAGAGTGGCAGGGGGCGGGGAGTAATGAAAAACTGTTTTTT. The gene calls are TRBV4-3 and TRBJ1-4, with 8 bases that match TRBD1. Trimming removed 0 bases from V and 4 bases from J; junction bases left unmatched: 10. Germline CDR1 and CDR2: LGHNA and YSLEER. The CDR3 length is 18 residues.

CDR3 nucleotides: TGTGCCAGCAGCTTGGGGGGAGCACTGTTTTTT. Translated, it gives CASSLGGALFF. The V gene is TRBV11-2, the J gene TRBJ1-4; a possible D gene is TRBD1 (5 bases). Germline V gene sequence: CDR1 SGHAT, CDR2 FQNNGV. V was pared by 3 bases and J by 13 bases, with 9 bases between. The CDR3 is 11 amino acids.

The rearrangement joins TRBV13 to TRBJ1-4; weak D call: TRBD1 (6 bases). This CDR3 comprises 18 residues. V shed 0 bases and J shed 0 bases, with 14 bases lying between them. Germline CDR1 reads PRHDT; CDR2 reads FYEKMQ (reference sequence). The CDR3 protein is CASSLGLMGHSTNEKLFF. The DNA for the CDR3 is TGTGCCAGCAGCTTAGGCCTAATGGGACACTCAACTAATGAAAAACTGTTTTTT.

Comment on this clone: Relative to the germline gene, one junction end is altered; a read error may explain this. The CDR3 loop is CASSPNRPQETQYF. DNA of the CDR3: TGTGCTAGCAGCCCCAACAGGCCCCAAGAGACCCAGTACTTC. The genes are TRBV7-7 and TRBJ2-5, with TRBD1 as a possible D gene (5 bases). Germline loops: CDR1 SSHAT, CDR2 FNYEAQ (reference sequence). CDR3 length equals 14 residues.

The chain joins TRBV11-2 to TRBJ1-2; D perhaps matches TRBD1 (5 bases). Looked up from germline, CDR1 is SGHAT and CDR2 is FQNNGV. The CDR3 totals 12 residues. Trimming pared 3 bases from V and 8 bases from J, leaving 10 bases between. The DNA of the CDR3 is TGTGCCAGCAGCTTTACAGGTGAAGGCTACACCTTC. Translated, it gives CASSFTGEGYTF.

The V and J genes are TRBV5-3 and TRBJ2-3; 9 bases are a match to TRBD1. TRBV5-3 is an open reading frame whose function is uncertain. The V and J ends lost 3 bases and 2 bases, in that order; junction bases with no gene match: 7. CDR3 size: 16 residues. The CDR3 spells CARSSGDRAPTDTQYF. The DNA for the CDR3 is TGTGCCAGAAGCTCCGGGGACAGGGCCCCCACAGATACGCAGTATTTT.

V and J are TRBV9 and TRBJ2-4; TRBD2 is a possible D gene (6 bases). The CDR3 has 16 residues. V was cut by 0 bases and J by 0 bases, with 10 bases left in between. Germline values: CDR1 SGDLS, CDR2 YYNGEE. The CDR3 loop reads CASSVEAGLAKNIQYF. The CDR3 DNA reads as TGTGCCAGCAGCGTAGAGGCGGGGTTAGCCAAAAACATTCAGTACTTC.

The chain links TRBV9 to TRBJ1-3; maybe TRBD1 (6 bases). This CDR3 has 13 amino acids. Per the germline V gene, CDR1 is SGDLS and CDR2 is YYNGEE. The V gene lost 3 bases and the J gene lost 4 bases, with 8 bases spanning the gap. The CDR3 nucleotides are TGTGCCAGCAGCGGGACAGCCGGAAACACCATATATTTT. This translates into CASSGTAGNTIYF.

This clone was found once. As DNA, the CDR3 is TGTGCCAGCAGCCGGACCTTTGCGGGGGACCAAGAGACCCAGTACTTC. Protein sequence: CASSRTFAGDQETQYF. The rearrangement joins TRBV11-2 to TRBJ2-5, with TRBD2 matching over 7 bases. V shed 5 bases and J 0 bases; nucleotides not matched to a gene: 9. The germline CDR1 and CDR2 sequences are SGHAT and FQNNGV. This CDR3 comprises 16 residues.

The chain combines TRBV13 with TRBJ1-5; TRBD1 matches at 9 bases. Trimming cost V 0 bases and J 3 bases; bases outside gene matches: 9. CDR3 size: 18 residues. The germline CDR1 and CDR2 sequences are PRHDT and FYEKMQ (reference sequence). The CDR3 nucleotides read TGTGCCAGCAGCTTAGGCCTAGGTGGACAGGGGATCAATCAGCCCCAGCATTTT. Encoded protein: CASSLGLGGQGINQPQHF.

This clone was seen a few times. The V gene is TRBV4-3, the J gene TRBJ1-2; 11 bases are a match to TRBD1. With V trimmed by 4 bases and J by 6 bases, 4 bases remained unmatched. CDR1 and CDR2 (germline): LGHNA, YSLEER. CDR3 length: 14 amino acids. CDR3 sequence: CASSRGQGANGYTF. CDR3 bases: TGCGCCAGCAGCCGTGGACAGGGGGCCAATGGCTACACCTTC.

The rearrangement uses TRBV2 and TRBJ2-1; 8 bases are shared with TRBD2. Germline CDR1 is SNHLY and CDR2 is FYNNEI. V lost 7 bases, J lost 4 bases, and 3 bases stayed unmatched. This CDR3 has 13 amino acids. Here the CDR3 DNA reads TGTGCCAGCACGCGGGGGGCTTACAATGAGCAGTTCTTC. Protein sequence: CASTRGAYNEQFF.

This clone was seen a single time. The V gene is TRBV6-5, the J gene TRBJ2-1; 8 bases match TRBD2. The germline V gene encodes CDR1 MNHEY and CDR2 SVGAGI. CDR3 length: 14 amino acids. V lost 4 bases, J lost 6 bases, and 5 bases stayed unmatched. The CDR3 nucleotides are TGTGCCAGCAGTTGGGTAGCGGGGCGCAATGAGCAGTTCTTC. Protein: CASSWVAGRNEQFF.

The V and J genes are TRBV7-6 and TRBJ2-1; 10 bases align to TRBD1. Unmatched junction bases numbered 9, after V lost 5 bases and J lost 8 bases. Germline CDR1 reads SGHVS; CDR2 reads FNYEAQ. The CDR3 consists of 15 residues. CDR3 DNA sequence: TGTGCCAGCAGCCGGAGGCGGGACAGGGGCTATGAGCAGTTCTTC. It specifies CASSRRRDRGYEQFF.

The chain employs TRBV19 and TRBJ2-5; D not resolved. Trimming cost V 1 base and J 0 bases, with 9 bases left between them. CDR3 length: 15 amino acids. The germline V gene encodes CDR1 LNHDA and CDR2 SQIVND (reference sequence). The CDR3 bases are TGTGCCAGTAGTATAGGTTTCCAGTACCAAGAGACCCAGTACTTC. Protein product: CASSIGFQYQETQYF. The whole variable domain, remainder taken from reference TRBV19 and TRBJ2-5, is DGGITQSPKYLFRKEGQNVTLSCEQNLNHDAMYWYRQDPGQGLRLIYYSQIVNDFQKGDIAEGYSVSREKKESFPLTVTSAQKNPTAFYLCASSIGFQYQETQYFGPGTRLLVL.

This clone was seen only a few times. The rearrangement links TRBV27 to TRBJ1-6; D is unclear. This CDR3 has 17 amino acids. V was cut by 2 bases and J by 3 bases, with 14 bases left in between. The germline CDR1 and CDR2 sequences are MNHEY and SMNVEV (reference sequence). CDR3 sequence: CASSLTQPTYYNSPLHF. The CDR3 nucleotides are TGTGCCAGCAGTTTAACACAGCCCACATACTATAATTCACCCCTCCACTTT.

The gene calls are TRBV6-5 and TRBJ1-1, with TRBD1 as a possible D gene (5 bases). Germline CDR1 MNHEY, CDR2 SVGAGI. The CDR3 totals 16 residues. V lost 4 bases and J 0 bases, leaving 15 bases between the germline ends. The CDR3 sequence: CASSSILDSMNTEAFF. In DNA form, the CDR3 reads TGTGCCAGCAGTTCCATACTTGACAGCATGAACACTGAAGCTTTCTTT.

This chain links TRBV4-1 with TRBJ1-5, with D perhaps TRBD1 (5 bases). Germline V gives CDR1 MGHRA, CDR2 YSYEKL. Trimming pared 9 bases from V and 0 bases from J, leaving 15 bases between. CDR3 size: 15 residues. CDR3 sequence (DNA): TGCGCCAGTCGTCAGGGAAGGGATAGCAATCAGCCCCAGCATTTT. It specifies CASRQGRDSNQPQHF.

V is TRBV6-5 and J is TRBJ1-2; 9 bases are shared with TRBD1. Per the germline V gene, CDR1 is MNHEY and CDR2 is SVGAGI. The CDR3 runs to 14 residues. After removal of 5 bases from V and 7 bases from J, the junction contained 8 bases not matched to a gene. The CDR3 here is CASSLGTGLFGYTF. The CDR3 DNA reads as TGTGCCAGCAGTCTCGGGACAGGGTTGTTTGGCTACACCTTC.

This chain uses TRBV5-1 with TRBJ2-2, with TRBD2 matching over 7 bases. The V segment lost 2 bases and the J segment 2 bases; nucleotides outside the gene matches: 3. Germline-derived CDR1 and CDR2 are SGHRS and YFSETQ. The CDR3 is 15 amino acids. CDR3 region: CASSFGTINTGELFF. DNA for the CDR3: TGCGCCAGCAGCTTCGGGACTATCAACACCGGGGAGCTGTTTTTT.

The sample holds one count of this clone. The V call is TRBV11-3, the J call TRBJ2-3; 8 bases line up with TRBD1. This CDR3 has 16 amino acids. J gave up 2 bases and V 5 bases, and 9 bases lay outside the gene matches. Germline V gives CDR1 SGHNT, CDR2 YENEEA. CDR3 nucleotides: TGTGCCAGCAGCCCTGGGGACAGGATTACCACAGATACGCAGTATTTT. Protein product: CASSPGDRITTDTQYF. Full variable domain (missing parts from reference TRBV11-3 and TRBJ2-3): EAGVVQSPRYKIIEKKQPVAFWCNPISGHNTLYWYLQNLGQGPELLIRYENEEAVDDSQLPKDRFSAERLKGVDSTLKIQPAELGDSAVYLCASSPGDRITTDTQYFGPGTRLTVL.

The chain combines TRBV4-1 with TRBJ1-1; 10 positions match TRBD1. J lost 0 bases, V lost 3 bases, and 4 bases had no gene match. Germline loops: CDR1 MGHRA, CDR2 YSYEKL. The CDR3 covers 16 residues. CDR3 protein: CASSHRQGALNTEAFF. CDR3 DNA: TGCGCCAGCAGCCATAGACAGGGGGCTTTGAACACTGAAGCTTTCTTT.

This chain connects TRBV7-9 to TRBJ2-1, with 12 nucleotides matching TRBD2. This CDR3 spans 15 amino acids. V was pared by 6 bases and J by 9 bases, with 9 bases of the junction left unmatched. CDR1 is SEHNR and CDR2 is FQNEAQ in the germline V gene (reference sequence). The CDR3 DNA follows: TGTGCCAGCAGACACGGACTAGCGGGGAGTCTTGAGCAGTTCTTC. Amino acid sequence: CASRHGLAGSLEQFF.

V and J are TRBV5-4 and TRBJ2-3; 7 bases fit TRBD2. V was clipped by 1 base and J by 1 base; unmatched bases: 0. The CDR3 loop spans 14 amino acids. The germline gives CDR1 SGHNT, CDR2 YYREEE (reference sequence). The CDR3 nucleotides are TGTGCCAGCAGCTTGACTAGCGGCACAGATACGCAGTATTTT. Its protein product is CASSLTSGTDTQYF.